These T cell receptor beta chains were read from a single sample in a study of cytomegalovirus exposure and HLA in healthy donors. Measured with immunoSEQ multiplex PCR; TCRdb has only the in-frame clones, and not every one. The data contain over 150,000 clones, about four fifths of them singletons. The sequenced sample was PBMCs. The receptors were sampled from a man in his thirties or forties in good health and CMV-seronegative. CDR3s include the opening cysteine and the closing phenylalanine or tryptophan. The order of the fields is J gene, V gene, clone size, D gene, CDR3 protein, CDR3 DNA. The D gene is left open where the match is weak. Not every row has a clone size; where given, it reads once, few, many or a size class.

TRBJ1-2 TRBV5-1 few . CASSADVRGNYGYTF TGCGCCAGCAGCGCGGACGTTCGGGGAAACTATGGCTACACCTTC
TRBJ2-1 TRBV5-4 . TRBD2 CASSSEAGVMNNEQFF TGTGCCAGCAGTTCTGAGGCGGGGGTGATGAACAATGAGCAGTTCTTC
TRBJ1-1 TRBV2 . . CASSGRGATEAFF TGTGCCAGCAGTGGCCGGGGGGCTACTGAAGCTTTCTTT
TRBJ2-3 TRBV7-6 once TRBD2 CASSPLTSGRGDTQYF TGTGCCAGCAGCCCTTTAACTAGCGGGAGAGGAGATACGCAGTATTTT
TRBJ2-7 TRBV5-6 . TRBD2 CASSSNTFLAGAPYEQYF TGTGCCAGCAGCTCTAATACTTTTCTAGCGGGAGCCCCCTACGAGCAGTACTTC
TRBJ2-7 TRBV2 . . CASREGDGRGGSEQYF TGTGCCAGCAGGGAGGGGGACGGAAGGGGGGGCAGCGAGCAGTACTTC
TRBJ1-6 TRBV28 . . CASSLSGVSPLHF TGTGCCAGCAGTTTATCCGGGGTTTCACCCCTCCACTTT
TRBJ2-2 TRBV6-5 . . CASSQQETYTGELFF TGTGCCAGCAGCCAGCAGGAAACCTACACCGGGGAGCTGTTTTTT
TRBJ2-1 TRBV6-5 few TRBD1 CASRSGTGYNEQFF TGTGCCAGCAGGTCCGGGACAGGTTACAATGAGCAGTTCTTC
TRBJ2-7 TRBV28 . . CASSKSRANYEQYF TGTGCCAGCAGTAAATCCAGGGCGAACTACGAGCAGTACTTC
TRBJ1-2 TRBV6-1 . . CASSEEDISLVGYTF TGTGCCAGCAGTGAAGAGGACATTAGCTTAGTGGGCTACACCTTC
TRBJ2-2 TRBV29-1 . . CSAAGTMNTGELFF TGCAGCGCCGCCGGGACAATGAACACCGGGGAGCTGTTTTTT
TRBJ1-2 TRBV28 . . CASSDPDTAANYGYTF TGTGCCAGCAGTGACCCGGACACCGCGGCTAACTATGGCTACACCTTC
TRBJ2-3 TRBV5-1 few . CASSLEGASTDTQYF TGCGCCAGCAGCTTGGAAGGGGCTAGCACAGATACGCAGTATTTT
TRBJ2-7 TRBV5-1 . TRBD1 CASSAGRTGGDPEQYF TGCGCCAGCAGCGCAGGAAGGACAGGGGGAGACCCCGAGCAGTACTTC
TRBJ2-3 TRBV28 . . CASSLYGESTDTQYF TGTGCCAGCAGTTTATACGGGGAGAGCACAGATACGCAGTATTTT
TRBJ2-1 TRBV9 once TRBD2 CASSPSGTRSYNEQFF TGTGCCAGCAGCCCGAGCGGGACCCGAAGTTACAATGAGCAGTTCTTC
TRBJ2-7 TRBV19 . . CASSFRGELNYEQYF TGTGCCAGTAGCTTCAGGGGGGAATTAAACTACGAGCAGTACTTC
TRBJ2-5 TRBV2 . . CASKKTLNQETQYF TGTGCCAGCAAGAAAACCCTAAACCAAGAGACCCAGTACTTC
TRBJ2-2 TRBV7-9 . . CASSLRSSGELFF TGTGCCAGCAGCTTAAGGAGTTCCGGGGAGCTGTTTTTT
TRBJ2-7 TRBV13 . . CASSPKWGQSYEQYF TGTGCCAGCAGCCCAAAGTGGGGACAATCTTACGAGCAGTACTTC
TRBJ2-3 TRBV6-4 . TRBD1 CASSDTGTGSTDTQYF TGTGCCAGCAGTGACACGGGGACAGGAAGCACAGATACGCAGTATTTT
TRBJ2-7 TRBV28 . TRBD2 CASRTGGLFYEQYF TGTGCCAGCAGGACGGGGGGGCTTTTCTACGAGCAGTACTTC
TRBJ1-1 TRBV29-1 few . CSVFPGDTEAFF TGCAGCGTTTTCCCCGGAGACACTGAAGCTTTCTTT
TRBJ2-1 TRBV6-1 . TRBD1 CASASGDRSSDEQFF TGTGCCTCAGCATCCGGGGACAGGTCAAGTGATGAGCAGTTCTTC
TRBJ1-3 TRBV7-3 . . CASSRGPGNTIYF TGTGCCAGCAGCAGGGGTCCCGGAAACACCATATATTTT
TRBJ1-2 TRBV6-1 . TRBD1 CASSDRDRTNYGYTF TGTGCCAGCAGTGATCGGGACAGAACTAACTATGGCTACACCTTC
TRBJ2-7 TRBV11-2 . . CASSSGGGPYEQYF TGTGCCAGCAGCTCCGGGGGTGGGCCCTACGAGCAGTACTTC
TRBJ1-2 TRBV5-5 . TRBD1 CASSWDREYHGYTF TGTGCCAGCAGCTGGGACAGGGAGTATCATGGCTACACCTTC
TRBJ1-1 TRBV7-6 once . CASSFEQKLNTEAFF TGTGCCAGCAGCTTTGAACAGAAGTTGAACACTGAAGCTTTCTTT
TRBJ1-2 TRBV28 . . CASSLQDRGYTF TGTGCCAGCAGTCTACAGGATCGTGGCTACACCTTC
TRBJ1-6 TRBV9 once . CASSVTGKGSPLHF TGTGCCAGCAGCGTCACAGGGAAGGGTTCACCCCTCCACTTT
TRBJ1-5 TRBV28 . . CASSLRYGGFQPQHF TGTGCCAGCAGTTTAAGGTACGGGGGATTTCAGCCCCAGCATTTT
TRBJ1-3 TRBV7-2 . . CASSREGSSGNTIYF TGTGCCAGCAGCCGGGAGGGGAGCTCTGGAAACACCATATATTTT
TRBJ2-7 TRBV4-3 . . CASSQDLGVSAGMDEQYF TGCGCCAGCAGCCAAGATCTTGGTGTTTCGGCGGGGATGGACGAGCAGTACTTC
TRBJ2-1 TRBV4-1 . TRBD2 CASSFLAGGLTSSYNEQFF TGCGCCAGCAGCTTCCTAGCGGGAGGCCTCACCAGCTCCTACAATGAGCAGTTCTTC
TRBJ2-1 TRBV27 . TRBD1 CASSLQGAYEQFF TGTGCCAGCAGTTTACAGGGGGCCTATGAGCAGTTCTTC
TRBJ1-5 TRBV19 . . CASSIDPSYSNQPQHF TGTGCCAGTAGTATAGATCCCAGTTATAGCAATCAGCCCCAGCATTTT